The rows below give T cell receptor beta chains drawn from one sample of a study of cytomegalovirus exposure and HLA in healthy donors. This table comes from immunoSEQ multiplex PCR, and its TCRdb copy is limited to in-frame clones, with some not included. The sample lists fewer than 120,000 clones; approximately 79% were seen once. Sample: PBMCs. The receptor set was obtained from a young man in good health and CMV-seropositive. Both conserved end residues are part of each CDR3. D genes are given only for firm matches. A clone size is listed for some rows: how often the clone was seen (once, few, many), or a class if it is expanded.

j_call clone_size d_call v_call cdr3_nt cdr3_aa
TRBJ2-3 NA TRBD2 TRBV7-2 TGTGCCAGCAGTTTGAACTACGGGGGGTTGGATACGCAGTATTTT CASSLNYGGLDTQYF
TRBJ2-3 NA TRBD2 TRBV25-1 TGTGCCAGCAGTGAGCCGACTAGCGGGGGTTCAGATACGCAGTATTTT CASSEPTSGGSDTQYF
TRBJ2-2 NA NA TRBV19 TGTGCCACAGGGCTCGCGAACACCGGGGAGCTGTTTTTT CATGLANTGELFF
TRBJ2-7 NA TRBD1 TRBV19 TGTGCCAGTAGTCCCTGGACAGGGGGACCTTCTCGGGAGCAGTACTTC CASSPWTGGPSREQYF
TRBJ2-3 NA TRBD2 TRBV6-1 TGTGCCGGAGCGGGGGGGGGCACAGATACGCAGTATTTT CAGAGGGTDTQYF
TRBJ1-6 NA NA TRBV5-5 TGTGCCAGCAGCTTTAATCCCGACAGATTCAGCTCCTATAATTCACCCCTCCACTTT CASSFNPDRFSSYNSPLHF
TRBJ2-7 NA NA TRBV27 TGTGCCAGCAGTTTAGCGGACAGCTCCTACGAGCAGTACTTC CASSLADSSYEQYF
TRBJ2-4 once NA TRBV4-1 TGCGCCAGCAGCCAACCGCGGTTAGCCAAAAACATTCAGTACTTC CASSQPRLAKNIQYF
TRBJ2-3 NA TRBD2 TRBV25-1 TGTGCCAGCAGTGCGAAATTTCGGGAGGGGAGCACAGATACGCAGTATTTT CASSAKFREGSTDTQYF
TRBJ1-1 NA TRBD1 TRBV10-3 TGTGCCATCAGCCCCGACAGGGGAACTGAAGCTTTCTTT CAISPDRGTEAFF
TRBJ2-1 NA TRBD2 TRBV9 TGTGCCAGCAGCCGTGGGGCGGGGGGGCACAATGAGCAGTTCTTC CASSRGAGGHNEQFF
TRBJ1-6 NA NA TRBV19 TGTGCCAGTAGTATGACAGTGAATTCCCCCCTCCACTTT CASSMTVNSPLHF
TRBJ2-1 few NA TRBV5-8 TGTGCCAGCAGCGCTTACGACAGCTTTTCCAATGAGCAGTTCTTC CASSAYDSFSNEQFF
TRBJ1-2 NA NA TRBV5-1 TGCGCCAGCAGCCCGGGACAAGGAGGAGATGGGTTGATCTTC CASSPGQGGDGLIF
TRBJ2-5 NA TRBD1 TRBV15 TGTGCCACCAGCAGACCGACAGGGGCTGAGACCCAGTACTTC CATSRPTGAETQYF
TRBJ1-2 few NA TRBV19 TGTGCCAGTAGTTCCTTGCAGGGTGGTACGGCTACGGACTTC CASSSLQGGTATDF
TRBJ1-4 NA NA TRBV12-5 TGTGCTAGTGTAGGGGCATCTAATGAAAAACTGTTTTTT CASVGASNEKLFF
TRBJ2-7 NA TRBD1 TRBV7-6 TGTGCCAGCAGCTTAATAACAGGGGGCTATTCGGTCGAGCAGTACTTC CASSLITGGYSVEQYF
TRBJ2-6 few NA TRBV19 TGTGCCAGTCAGACCGGGAACTTTGTCTCTGGGGCCAACGTCCTGACTTTC CASQTGNFVSGANVLTF
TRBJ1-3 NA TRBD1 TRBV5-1 TGCGCCAGCAGCTTGGGGCCAGGGGGCGACGGAAACACCATATATTTT CASSLGPGGDGNTIYF
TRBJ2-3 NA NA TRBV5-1 TGCGCCAGCAGCTCAGGATCCACAGATACGCAGTATTTT CASSSGSTDTQYF
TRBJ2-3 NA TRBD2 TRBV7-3 TGTGCCAGCAGCTGGGCGGGGGGATCTCGTGATACGCAGTATTTT CASSWAGGSRDTQYF
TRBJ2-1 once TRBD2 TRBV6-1 TGTGCCAGCCTGCTGGAGCGGGGGGGCAGTGAGCAGTTCTTC CASLLERGGSEQFF
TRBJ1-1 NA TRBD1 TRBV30 TGTGCCTGGAGCCAGGGGGCGCGGACTGAAGCTTTCTTT CAWSQGARTEAFF
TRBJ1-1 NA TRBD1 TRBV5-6 TGTGCCAGCAGCTCACTAACGAGGACAGGGGGGAACACTGAAGCTTTCTTT CASSSLTRTGGNTEAFF
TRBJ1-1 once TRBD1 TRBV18 TGTGCCAGCTCATTAGACAGGGGAGCCACTGAAGCTTTCTTT CASSLDRGATEAFF
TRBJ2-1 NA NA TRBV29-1 TGCAGCGTTGCTTACGGAGATACCAGACTGTTCTTC CSVAYGDTRLFF
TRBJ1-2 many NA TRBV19 TGTGCCAGTAGTATAGGGCTGGGCAGGGCGGATGGCTACACCTTC CASSIGLGRADGYTF
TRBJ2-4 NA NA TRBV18 TGTGCCAGCTCACCGACACACACAGAGCTTCAGGCCAAAAACATTCAGTACTTC CASSPTHTELQAKNIQYF
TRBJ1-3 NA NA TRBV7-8 TGTGCCAGCAGCTCCCGGACTGATATCTCTGGAAACACCATATATTTT CASSSRTDISGNTIYF
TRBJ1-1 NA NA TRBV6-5 TGTGCCAGCAGTTACTCGATATGGGGCGGCACTGAAGCTTTCTTT CASSYSIWGGTEAFF
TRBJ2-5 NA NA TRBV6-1 TGTGCCAGCGAGCAGGGGGGAATCTGGGAGGCCCAGTACTTC CASEQGGIWEAQYF
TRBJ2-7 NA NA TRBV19 TGTGCCAGTAGTCCCGGGCAGGGGCTCGGCGAGCAGTACTTC CASSPGQGLGEQYF
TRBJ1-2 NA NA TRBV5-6 TGTGCCAGCAGCGCGGGGTCGTATGGCTACACCTTC CASSAGSYGYTF
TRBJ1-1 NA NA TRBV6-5 TGTGCCAGCAGTTATGAACAGGGCATGAACACTGAAGCTTTCTTT CASSYEQGMNTEAFF
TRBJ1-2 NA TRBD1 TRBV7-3 TGTGCCAGCAGCCCCTCGGGACAGGGGGTTGGTGGCTACACCTTC CASSPSGQGVGGYTF
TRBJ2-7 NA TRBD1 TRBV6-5 TGTGCCAGCAGAACCGGGACAGGGGCCTACGAGCAGTACTTC CASRTGTGAYEQYF
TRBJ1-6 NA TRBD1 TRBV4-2 TGTGCCAGCAGCCAAGCGAGGCGCCGACAGGGGACTTCACCCCTCCACTTT CASSQARRRQGTSPLHF
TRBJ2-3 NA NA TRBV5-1 TGCGCCAGCAGCCCAAGTAGGGGGACTACTAGCACAGATACGCAGTATTTT CASSPSRGTTSTDTQYF
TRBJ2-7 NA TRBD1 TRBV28 TGTGCCAGCACCCTGACAGGGACCACCGACGAGCAGTACTTC CASTLTGTTDEQYF
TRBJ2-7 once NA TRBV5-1 TGCGCCAGCAGCACCGGACACGGGAGCTCCTACGAGCAGTACTTC CASSTGHGSSYEQYF
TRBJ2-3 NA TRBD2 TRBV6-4 TGTGCCAGCAGTGAACTAGCGGGGGCAGATACGCAGTATTTT CASSELAGADTQYF
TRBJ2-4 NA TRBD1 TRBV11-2 TGTGCCAGCAGGGCCAGAGGGACAGGGGATTTTGATAACATTCAGTACTTC CASRARGTGDFDNIQYF
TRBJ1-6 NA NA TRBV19 TGTGCCAGTAGTATTGGTCCGGCGGGCGGCCAGAACTCACCCCTCCACTTT CASSIGPAGGQNSPLHF
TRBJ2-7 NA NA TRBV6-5 TGTGCCAGCACCGATTTCGGGTATTCCTACGAGCAGTACTTC CASTDFGYSYEQYF
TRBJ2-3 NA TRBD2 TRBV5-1 TGCGCCAGCGGCGATTTTGCTAGCGGGGTGTCAGATACGCAGTATTTT CASGDFASGVSDTQYF
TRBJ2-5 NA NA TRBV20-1 TGCAGTTCTCAGGTCCGGGAGACCCAGTACTTC CSSQVRETQYF
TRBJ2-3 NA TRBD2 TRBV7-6 TGTGCCAGCAGCCCTCAGACTAGCGGGGGGCTAAGCACAGATACGCAGTATTTT CASSPQTSGGLSTDTQYF
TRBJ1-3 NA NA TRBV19 TGTGCCAGTAGTCTAGAGAGCTCTGGAAACACCATATATTTT CASSLESSGNTIYF
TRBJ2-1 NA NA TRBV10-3 TGTGCCATCAGTGAGTCGGGGGCCTCGGGGGGCCTCTACAATGAGCAGTTCTTC CAISESGASGGLYNEQFF
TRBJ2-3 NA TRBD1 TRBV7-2 TGTGCCAGCAGCTTGGCCGGGACAGGGGGACCAGATACGCAGTATTTT CASSLAGTGGPDTQYF
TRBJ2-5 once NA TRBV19 TGTGCCAGTAGTATAGGGTGGCCAGAGACCCAGTACTTC CASSIGWPETQYF
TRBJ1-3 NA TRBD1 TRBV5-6 TGTGCCAGCAGCTTTACCGGGACAGGGACTGGAAACACCATATATTTT CASSFTGTGTGNTIYF
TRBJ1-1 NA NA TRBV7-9 TGTGCCAGCAGCTTAGGGGCGGGGGCCGAGGCTTTCTTT CASSLGAGAEAFF
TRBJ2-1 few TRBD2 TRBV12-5 TGTGCTAGTGGTTTATGGACTAGCGGGGGGGATGAGCAGTTCTTC CASGLWTSGGDEQFF